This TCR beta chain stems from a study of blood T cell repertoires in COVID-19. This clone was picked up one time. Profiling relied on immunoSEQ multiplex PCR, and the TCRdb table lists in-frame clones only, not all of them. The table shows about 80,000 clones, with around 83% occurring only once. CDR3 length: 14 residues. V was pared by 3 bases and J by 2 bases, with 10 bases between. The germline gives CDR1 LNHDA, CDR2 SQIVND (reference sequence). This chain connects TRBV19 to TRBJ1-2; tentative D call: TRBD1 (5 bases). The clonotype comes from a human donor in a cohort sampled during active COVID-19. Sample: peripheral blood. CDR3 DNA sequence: TGTGCCAGTAGTATCCAGGGTCGGAACTATGGCTACACCTTC. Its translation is CASSIQGRNYGYTF.